The present TCR beta chain was sequenced within a study of blood T cell repertoires in COVID-19. The germline V gene has CDR1 SNHLY and CDR2 FYNNEI. V lost 6 bases and J 4 bases, leaving 7 bases between the germline ends. The length of the CDR3 is 13 residues. Repertoires were generated with immunoSEQ multiplex PCR, while TCRdb's copy carries only in-frame clones and drops some. In the table there are under 250,000 clones, roughly 83% of which are singletons. The source is a woman aged 80 or over with COVID-19, enrolled during active disease. The sequenced sample was peripheral blood. The chain couples TRBV2 to TRBJ2-6; D not resolved. The CDR3 region is CASRSIGANVLTF. DNA of the CDR3: TGTGCCAGCAGGAGTATCGGGGCCAACGTCCTGACTTTC.